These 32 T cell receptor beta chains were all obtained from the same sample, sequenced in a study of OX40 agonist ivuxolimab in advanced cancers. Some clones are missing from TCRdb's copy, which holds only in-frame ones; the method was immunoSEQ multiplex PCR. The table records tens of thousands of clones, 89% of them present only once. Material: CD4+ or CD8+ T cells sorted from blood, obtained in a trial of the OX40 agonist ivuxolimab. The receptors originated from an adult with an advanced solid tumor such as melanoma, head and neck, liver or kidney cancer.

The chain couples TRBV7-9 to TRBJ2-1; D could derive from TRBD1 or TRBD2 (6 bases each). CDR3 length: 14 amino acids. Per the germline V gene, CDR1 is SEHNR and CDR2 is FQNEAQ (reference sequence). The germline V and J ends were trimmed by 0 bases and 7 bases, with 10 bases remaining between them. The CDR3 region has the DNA TGTGCCAGCAGCTTAGCGGGGGGCTATAATGAGCAGTTCTTC. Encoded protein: CASSLAGGYNEQFF.

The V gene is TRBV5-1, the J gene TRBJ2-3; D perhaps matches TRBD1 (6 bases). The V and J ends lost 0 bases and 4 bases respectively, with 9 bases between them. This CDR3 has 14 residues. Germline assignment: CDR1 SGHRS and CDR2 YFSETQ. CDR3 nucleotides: TGCGCCAGCAGCTTGGGGACAGTAGCAGATACGCAGTATTTT. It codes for CASSLGTVADTQYF.

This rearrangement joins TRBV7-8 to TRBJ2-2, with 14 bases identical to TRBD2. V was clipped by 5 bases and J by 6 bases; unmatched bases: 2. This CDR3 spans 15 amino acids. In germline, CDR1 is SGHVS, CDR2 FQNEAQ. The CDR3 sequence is CASSVTSGGAGELFF. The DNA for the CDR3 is TGTGCCAGCAGCGTGACTAGCGGGGGGGCCGGGGAGCTGTTTTTT.

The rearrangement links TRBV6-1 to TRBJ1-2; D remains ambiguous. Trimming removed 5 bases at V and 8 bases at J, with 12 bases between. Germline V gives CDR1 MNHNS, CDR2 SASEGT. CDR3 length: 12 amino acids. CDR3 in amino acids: CASSKNLGGYTF. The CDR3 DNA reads TGTGCCAGCAGTAAAAACTTGGGCGGCTACACCTTC.

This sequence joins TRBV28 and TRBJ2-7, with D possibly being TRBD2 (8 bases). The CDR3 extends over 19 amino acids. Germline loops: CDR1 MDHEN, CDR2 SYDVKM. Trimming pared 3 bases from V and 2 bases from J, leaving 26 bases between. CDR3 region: CASSLGQRFVLADPYEQYF. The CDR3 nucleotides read TGTGCCAGCAGTTTGGGACAGCGGTTCGTACTAGCGGACCCCTACGAGCAGTACTTC.

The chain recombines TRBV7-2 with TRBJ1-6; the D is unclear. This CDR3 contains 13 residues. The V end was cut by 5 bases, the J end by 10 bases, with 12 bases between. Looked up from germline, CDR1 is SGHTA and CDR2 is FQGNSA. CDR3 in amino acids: CASSLSTGSPLHF. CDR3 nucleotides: TGTGCCAGCAGCCTCTCGACGGGGTCACCCCTCCACTTT.

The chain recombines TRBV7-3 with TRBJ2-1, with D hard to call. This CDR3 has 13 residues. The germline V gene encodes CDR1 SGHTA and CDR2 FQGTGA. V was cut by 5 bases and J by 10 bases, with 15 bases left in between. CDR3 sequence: CASSHRASVEQFF. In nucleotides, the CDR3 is TGTGCCAGCAGCCATCGGGCCTCGGTGGAGCAGTTCTTC.

The CDR3 sequence is CSAGKGYGYTF. The CDR3 nucleotides read TGCAGTGCTGGAAAAGGCTATGGCTACACCTTC. The gene calls are TRBV20-1 and TRBJ1-2; D is ambiguous. The V end was cut by 5 bases, the J end by 4 bases, with 8 bases between. In germline, CDR1 is DFQATT, CDR2 SNEGSKA (reference sequence). The CDR3 runs 11 residues.

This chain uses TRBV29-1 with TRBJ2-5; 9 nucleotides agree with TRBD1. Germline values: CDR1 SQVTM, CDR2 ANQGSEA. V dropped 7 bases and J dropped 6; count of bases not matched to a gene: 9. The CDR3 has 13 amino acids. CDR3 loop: CSGTGTGRQTQYF. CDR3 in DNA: TGCAGCGGAACCGGGACAGGGCGCCAGACCCAGTACTTC.

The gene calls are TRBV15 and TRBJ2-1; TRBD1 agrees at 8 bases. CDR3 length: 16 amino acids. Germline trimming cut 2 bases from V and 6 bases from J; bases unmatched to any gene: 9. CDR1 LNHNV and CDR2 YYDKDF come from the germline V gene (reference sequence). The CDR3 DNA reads TGTGCCACCAGCAGACGTGGACAGGGCGTCGGCAATGAGCAGTTCTTC. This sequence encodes CATSRRGQGVGNEQFF.

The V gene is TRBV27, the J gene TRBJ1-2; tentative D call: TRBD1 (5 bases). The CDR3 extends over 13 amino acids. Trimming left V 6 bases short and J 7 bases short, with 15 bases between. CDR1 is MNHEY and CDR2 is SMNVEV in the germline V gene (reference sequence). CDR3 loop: CASRISGGFGYTF. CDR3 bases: TGTGCCAGCAGAATAAGTGGGGGGTTTGGCTACACCTTC.

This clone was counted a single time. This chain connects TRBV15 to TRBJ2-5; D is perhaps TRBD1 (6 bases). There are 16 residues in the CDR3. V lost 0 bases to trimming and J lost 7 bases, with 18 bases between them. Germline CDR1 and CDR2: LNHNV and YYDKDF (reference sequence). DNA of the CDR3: TGTGCCACCAGCAGAGATCATCAGGACAGCCGGGGGACCCAGTACTTC. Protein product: CATSRDHQDSRGTQYF.

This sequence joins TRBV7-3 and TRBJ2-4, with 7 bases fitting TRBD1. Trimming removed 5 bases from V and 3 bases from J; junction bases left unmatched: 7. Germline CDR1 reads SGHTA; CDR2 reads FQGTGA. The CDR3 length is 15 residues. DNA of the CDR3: TGTGCCAGCAGCCAAGGACAGGTCGGCAAAAACATTCAGTACTTC. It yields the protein CASSQGQVGKNIQYF.

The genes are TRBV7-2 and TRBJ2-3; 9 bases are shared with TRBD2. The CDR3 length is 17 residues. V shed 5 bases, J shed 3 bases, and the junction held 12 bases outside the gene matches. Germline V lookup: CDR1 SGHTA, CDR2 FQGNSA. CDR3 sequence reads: CASSTRAGGRGTDTQYF. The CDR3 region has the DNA TGTGCCAGCAGCACGCGAGCGGGAGGAAGGGGGACAGATACGCAGTATTTT.

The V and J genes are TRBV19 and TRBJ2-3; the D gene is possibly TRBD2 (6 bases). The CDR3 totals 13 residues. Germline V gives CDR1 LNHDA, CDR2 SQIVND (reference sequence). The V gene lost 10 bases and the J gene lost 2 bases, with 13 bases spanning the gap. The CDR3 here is CATRRAATDTQYF. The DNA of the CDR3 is TGTGCCACCAGGAGGGCGGCCACAGATACGCAGTATTTT. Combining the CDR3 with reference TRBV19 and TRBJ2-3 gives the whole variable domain DGGITQSPKYLFRKEGQNVTLSCEQNLNHDAMYWYRQDPGQGLRLIYYSQIVNDFQKGDIAEGYSVSREKKESFPLTVTSAQKNPTAFYLCATRRAATDTQYFGPGTRLTVL.

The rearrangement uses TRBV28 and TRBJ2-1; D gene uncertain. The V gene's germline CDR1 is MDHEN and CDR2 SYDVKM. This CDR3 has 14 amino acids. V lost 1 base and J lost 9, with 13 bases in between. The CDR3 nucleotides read TGTGCCAGCAGTTTATTCCACTTACCGGGTGAGCAGTTCTTC. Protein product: CASSLFHLPGEQFF.

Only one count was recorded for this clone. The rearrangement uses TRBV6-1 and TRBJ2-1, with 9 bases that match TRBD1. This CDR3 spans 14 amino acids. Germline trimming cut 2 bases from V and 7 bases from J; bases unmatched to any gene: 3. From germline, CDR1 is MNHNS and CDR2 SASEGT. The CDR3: CASSEPGQGNEQFF. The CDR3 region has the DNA TGTGCCAGCAGTGAACCTGGACAGGGGAATGAGCAGTTCTTC.

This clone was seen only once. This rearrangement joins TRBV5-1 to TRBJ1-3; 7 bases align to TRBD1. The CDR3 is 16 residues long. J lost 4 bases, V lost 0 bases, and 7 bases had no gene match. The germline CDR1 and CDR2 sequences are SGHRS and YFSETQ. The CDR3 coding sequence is TGCGCCAGCAGCTTGGTGGGACAGAAATTCGGAAACACCATATATTTT. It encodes CASSLVGQKFGNTIYF.

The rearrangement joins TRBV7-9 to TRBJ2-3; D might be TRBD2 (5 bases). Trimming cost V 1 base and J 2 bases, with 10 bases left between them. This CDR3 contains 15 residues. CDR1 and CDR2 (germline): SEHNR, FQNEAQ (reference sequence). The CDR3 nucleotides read TGTGCCAGCAGCTTAGTAACGGGATCCACAGATACGCAGTATTTT. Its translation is CASSLVTGSTDTQYF. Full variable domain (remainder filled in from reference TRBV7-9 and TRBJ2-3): DTGVSQNPRHKITKRGQNVTFRCDPISEHNRLYWYRQTLGQGPEFLTYFQNEAQLEKSRLLSDRFSAERPKGSFSTLEIQRTEQGDSAMYLCASSLVTGSTDTQYFGPGTRLTVL.

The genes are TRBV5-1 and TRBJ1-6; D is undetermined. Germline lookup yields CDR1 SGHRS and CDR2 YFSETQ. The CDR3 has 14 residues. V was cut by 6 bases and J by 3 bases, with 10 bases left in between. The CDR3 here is CASTWSNYNSPLHF. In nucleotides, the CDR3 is TGCGCCAGCACCTGGTCGAACTATAATTCACCCCTCCACTTT.

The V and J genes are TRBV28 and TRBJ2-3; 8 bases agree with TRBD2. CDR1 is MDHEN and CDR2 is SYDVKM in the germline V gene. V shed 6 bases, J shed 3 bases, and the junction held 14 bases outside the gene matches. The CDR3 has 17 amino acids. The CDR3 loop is CASSARGAGVKTDTQYF. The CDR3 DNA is TGTGCCAGCAGCGCCAGGGGAGCGGGAGTTAAAACAGATACGCAGTATTTT.

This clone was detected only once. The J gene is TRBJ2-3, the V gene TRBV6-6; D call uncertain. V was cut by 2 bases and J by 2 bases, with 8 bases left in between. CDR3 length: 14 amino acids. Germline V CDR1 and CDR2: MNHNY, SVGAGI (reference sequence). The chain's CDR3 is CASSYGVTTDTQYF. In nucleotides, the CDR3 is TGTGCCAGCAGTTACGGGGTTACCACAGATACGCAGTATTTT.

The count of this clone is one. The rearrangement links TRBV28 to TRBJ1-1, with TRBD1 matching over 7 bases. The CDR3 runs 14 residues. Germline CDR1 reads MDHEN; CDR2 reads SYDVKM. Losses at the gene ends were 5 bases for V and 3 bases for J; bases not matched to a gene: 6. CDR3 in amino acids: CASSPSDRDTEAFF. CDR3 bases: TGTGCCAGCAGTCCTTCCGACAGGGACACTGAAGCTTTCTTT.

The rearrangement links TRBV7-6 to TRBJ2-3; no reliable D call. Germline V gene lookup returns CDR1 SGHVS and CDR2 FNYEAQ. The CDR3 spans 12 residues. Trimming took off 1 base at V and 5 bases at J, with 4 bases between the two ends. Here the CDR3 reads CASSLDRDTQYF. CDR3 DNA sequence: TGTGCCAGCAGCTTAGATAGAGATACGCAGTATTTT.

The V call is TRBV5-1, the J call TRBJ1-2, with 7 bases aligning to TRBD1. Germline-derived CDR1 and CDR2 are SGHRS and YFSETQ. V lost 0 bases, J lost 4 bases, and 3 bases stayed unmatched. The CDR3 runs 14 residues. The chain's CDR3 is CASSLAWDSYGYTF. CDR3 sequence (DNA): TGCGCCAGCAGCTTGGCCTGGGACAGCTATGGCTACACCTTC.

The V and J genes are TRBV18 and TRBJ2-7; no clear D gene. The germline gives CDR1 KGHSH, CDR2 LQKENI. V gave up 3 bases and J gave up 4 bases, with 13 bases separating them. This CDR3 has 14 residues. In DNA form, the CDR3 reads TGTGCCAGCTCACCTCGGACCAATTTATACGAGCAGTACTTC. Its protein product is CASSPRTNLYEQYF.

The CDR3 protein is CASSPMGTEAFF. The DNA for the CDR3 is TGTGCCAGCAGCCCAATGGGCACTGAAGCTTTCTTT. The V gene is TRBV28, the J gene TRBJ1-1; D is uncertain. This CDR3 is built from 12 residues. Germline CDR1 and CDR2: MDHEN and SYDVKM. Between the trimmed V and J ends, which lost 6 bases and 4 bases, there was a span of 9 bases.

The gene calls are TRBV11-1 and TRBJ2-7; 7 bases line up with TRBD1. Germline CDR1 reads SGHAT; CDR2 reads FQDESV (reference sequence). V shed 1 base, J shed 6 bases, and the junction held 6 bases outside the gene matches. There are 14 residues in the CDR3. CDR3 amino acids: CASSLEATGLEQYF. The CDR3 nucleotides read TGTGCCAGCAGCTTAGAGGCGACAGGGCTCGAGCAGTACTTC.

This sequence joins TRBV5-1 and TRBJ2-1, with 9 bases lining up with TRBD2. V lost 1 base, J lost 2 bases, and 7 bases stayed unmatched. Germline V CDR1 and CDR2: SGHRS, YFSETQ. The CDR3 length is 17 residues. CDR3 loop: CASSLLLAGAAYNEQFF. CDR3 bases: TGCGCCAGCAGCTTGCTCTTAGCGGGAGCCGCCTACAATGAGCAGTTCTTC.

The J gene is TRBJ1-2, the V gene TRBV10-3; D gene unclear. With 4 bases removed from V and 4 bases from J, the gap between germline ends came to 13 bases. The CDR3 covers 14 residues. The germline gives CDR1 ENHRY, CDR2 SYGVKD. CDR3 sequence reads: CAISGLTGSYGYTF. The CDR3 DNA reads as TGTGCCATCAGTGGGTTGACGGGGAGCTATGGCTACACCTTC.

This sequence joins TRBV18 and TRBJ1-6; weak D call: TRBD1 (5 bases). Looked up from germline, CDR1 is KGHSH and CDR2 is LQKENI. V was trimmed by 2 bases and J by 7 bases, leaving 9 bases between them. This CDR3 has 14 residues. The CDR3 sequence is CASSPNGANSPLHF. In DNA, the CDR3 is TGTGCCAGCTCACCAAATGGGGCCAATTCACCCCTCCACTTT.

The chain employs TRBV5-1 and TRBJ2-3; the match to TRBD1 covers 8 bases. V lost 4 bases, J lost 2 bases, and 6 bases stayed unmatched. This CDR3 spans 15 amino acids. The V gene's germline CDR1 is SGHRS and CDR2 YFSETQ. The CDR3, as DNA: TGCGCCAGCAGCCAGGGGGCACCTAACACAGATACGCAGTATTTT. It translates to CASSQGAPNTDTQYF.